These T cell receptor beta chains were read from a single sample in a study of T-cell reconstitution after alpha-beta-depleted transplantation in children. TCRdb used MiXCR to reprocess the PCR reads, holding one entry per CDR3 protein. The sample contains about 220,000 distinct CDR3 sequences, approximately 19% of which appear only once. Sequencing used PBMCs, mostly from graft donor cells, obtained 360 days after TCRalphabeta/CD19-depleted stem cell transplant. The source of these receptors is a male patient between 2 and 15 years old who had a stem cell transplant for acute lymphoblastic leukemia, so the T cells may come from the graft donor. Each CDR3 is given with its conserved first and last residue. D genes are given only for firm matches.

d_call: TRBD1; j_call: TRBJ1-2; v_call: TRBV2; cdr3_aa: CASIAGTGLNYGYTF
d_call: NA; j_call: TRBJ2-7; v_call: TRBV11-2; cdr3_aa: CASSLEQRADKYEQYF
d_call: NA; j_call: TRBJ2-7; v_call: TRBV3-1; cdr3_aa: CASSPTPSYEQYF
d_call: NA; j_call: TRBJ2-5; v_call: TRBV29-1; cdr3_aa: CSVDGGTQYF
d_call: NA; j_call: TRBJ2-7; v_call: TRBV5-1; cdr3_aa: CASRRGASYEQYF
d_call: NA; j_call: TRBJ1-2; v_call: TRBV10-3; cdr3_aa: CAILQSPNYGYTF
d_call: TRBD2; j_call: TRBJ2-1; v_call: TRBV4-1; cdr3_aa: CASSHRLAGGFNEQFF
d_call: NA; j_call: TRBJ2-3; v_call: TRBV23-1; cdr3_aa: CASSQSSQAEDADTQYF
d_call: NA; j_call: TRBJ1-2; v_call: TRBV5-4; cdr3_aa: CASSLVPVDYGYTF
d_call: NA; j_call: TRBJ1-4; v_call: TRBV30; cdr3_aa: CAWSVRGRLFF
d_call: NA; j_call: TRBJ2-5; v_call: TRBV7-2; cdr3_aa: CASSWVQETQYF
d_call: TRBD2; j_call: TRBJ2-3; v_call: TRBV7-8; cdr3_aa: CASSLRLAGVHQGTDTQYF
d_call: TRBD1; j_call: TRBJ1-6; v_call: TRBV6-1; cdr3_aa: CASRPPAGQSGSPLHF
d_call: NA; j_call: TRBJ2-7; v_call: TRBV19; cdr3_aa: CASSMLDIGEQYF
d_call: NA; j_call: TRBJ1-1; v_call: TRBV7-9; cdr3_aa: CASSLESSGHRTFF
d_call: TRBD2; j_call: TRBJ2-7; v_call: TRBV7-7; cdr3_aa: CASSLRAGGIYEQYF
d_call: TRBD1; j_call: TRBJ2-3; v_call: TRBV20-1; cdr3_aa: CSARDGDRWTDTQYF
d_call: NA; j_call: TRBJ1-1; v_call: TRBV27; cdr3_aa: CASSFTFTEAFF
d_call: NA; j_call: TRBJ1-1; v_call: TRBV19; cdr3_aa: CASGDTDRLNTEAFF
d_call: NA; j_call: TRBJ2-1; v_call: TRBV5-5; cdr3_aa: CASSLVGKNEQFF
d_call: NA; j_call: TRBJ2-3; v_call: TRBV10-2; cdr3_aa: CASSDILASTDTQYF
d_call: NA; j_call: TRBJ1-1; v_call: TRBV12-3/TRBV12-4; cdr3_aa: CASTVLTEAFF
d_call: NA; j_call: TRBJ2-7; v_call: TRBV3-1; cdr3_aa: CASTSRGGGYEQYF
d_call: NA; j_call: TRBJ2-1; v_call: TRBV11-3; cdr3_aa: CTDNEQFF
d_call: NA; j_call: TRBJ2-1; v_call: TRBV7-9; cdr3_aa: CASSHQRQDYNEQFF
d_call: NA; j_call: TRBJ2-5; v_call: TRBV7-6; cdr3_aa: CASSLRAGAAQETQYF
d_call: NA; j_call: TRBJ2-1; v_call: TRBV20-1; cdr3_aa: CSARPGESSYNEQFF
d_call: NA; j_call: TRBJ1-3; v_call: TRBV20-1; cdr3_aa: CSANGAAGNTIYF
d_call: TRBD2; j_call: TRBJ2-5; v_call: TRBV6-1; cdr3_aa: CASSSGLAGGKETQYF